Below, 16 T cell receptor beta chains from the same sample are listed, as sequenced in a study of siplizumab effects on memory and regulatory T cells. Their antigens are not known. Sequenced by immunoSEQ multiplex PCR; TCRdb stores in-frame clones only, minus some. The sample lists roughly 14,000 clones; about 46% were seen once. Cocultured for roughly six days at 37°C were the mixed lymphocyte reaction cells. Input material: CFSE-low (dividing) CD4+ T cells sorted from an allogeneic mixed lymphocyte reaction. The receptors were gathered from a human donor in good health; the cells came from an allogeneic mixed lymphocyte reaction.

This clone is labeled as medium-sized. V usage is TRBV18 and J usage is TRBJ2-7; D ambiguous. Trimming left V 0 bases short and J 1 base short, with 4 bases between. Germline assignment: CDR1 KGHSH and CDR2 LQKENI. The CDR3 loop spans 13 amino acids. The CDR3 bases are TGTGCCAGCTCACCACCCCTTTCCTACGAGCAGTACTTC. This gives the protein CASSPPLSYEQYF. Combining the CDR3 with reference TRBV18 and TRBJ2-7 gives the whole variable domain NAGVMQNPRHLVRRRGQEARLRCSPMKGHSHVYWYRQLPEEGLKFMVYLQKENIIDESGMPKERFSAEFPKEGPSILRIQQVVRGDSAAYFCASSPPLSYEQYFGPGTRLTVT.

Judged by abundance, this clone is medium-sized (0.01 to 0.1%). The chain employs TRBV2 and TRBJ2-2; perhaps TRBD2 as D (6 bases). The CDR3 loop spans 13 amino acids. Between the trimmed V and J ends, which lost 7 bases and 4 bases, there was a span of 10 bases. Germline lookup yields CDR1 SNHLY and CDR2 FYNNEI. The CDR3 coding sequence is TGTGCCAGCAAGACTAGTCCCACCGGGGAGCTGTTTTTT. Amino acid sequence: CASKTSPTGELFF.

The chain couples TRBV9 to TRBJ1-4; D remains ambiguous. The CDR3 is 15 amino acids. With 0 bases removed from V and 0 bases from J, the gap between germline ends came to 6 bases. Germline V lookup: CDR1 SGDLS, CDR2 YYNGEE. CDR3 residues: CASSVGQTTNEKLFF. Written as DNA, the CDR3 is TGTGCCAGCAGCGTAGGACAAACAACTAATGAAAAACTGTTTTTT.

CDR3 nucleotides: TGTGCCACCAGGCCGCCTGGGCAAGACTACGAGCAGTACTTC. This encodes CATRPPGQDYEQYF. The J gene is TRBJ2-5, the V gene TRBV15; D not certain. The DNA end is more similar to TRBJ2-7, so the J call may be wrong. The CDR3 spans 14 residues. Germline CDR1 is LNHNV and CDR2 is YYDKDF (reference sequence).

The rearrangement joins TRBV6-6 to TRBJ2-7; 8 bases map to TRBD1. Trimming removed 6 bases from V and 5 bases from J; junction bases left unmatched: 6. This CDR3 comprises 13 residues. Germline V gene data show CDR1 as MNHNY and CDR2 as SVGAGI (reference sequence). CDR3 in DNA: TGTGCCAGCAGCTACCTGACAGGGGACGAGCAGTACTTC. It translates to CASSYLTGDEQYF.

The rearrangement links TRBV19 to TRBJ1-5, with D maybe TRBD1 (5 bases). CDR1 is LNHDA, CDR2 SQIVND, per germline (reference sequence). Trimming stripped 3 bases from V and 0 bases from J, with 9 bases between. This CDR3 contains 15 residues. CDR3 sequence: CASSIYRHSNQPQHF. CDR3 nucleotides: TGTGCCAGTAGTATTTACAGGCATAGCAATCAGCCCCAGCATTTT.

In its sample, this clone ranks as medium-sized. The rearrangement uses TRBV2 and TRBJ1-1; 8 positions match TRBD1. Germline trimming cut 6 bases from V and 5 bases from J; bases unmatched to any gene: 8. The CDR3 runs to 14 residues. The V gene's germline CDR1 is SNHLY and CDR2 FYNNEI. The CDR3 sequence: CASRADRGETEAFF. As DNA, the CDR3 is TGTGCCAGCAGGGCCGACAGGGGAGAGACTGAAGCTTTCTTT.

CDR3 coding DNA: TGTGCCAGCAGCCAAACGCGGGCCGAGCAGTACTTC. It yields the protein CASSQTRAEQYF. This chain links TRBV6-5 with TRBJ2-7, with D possibly matching TRBD2 (5 bases). Germline V gene lookup returns CDR1 MNHEY and CDR2 SVGAGI. Trimming stripped 6 bases from V and 6 bases from J, with 12 bases between. The CDR3 has 12 amino acids.

V usage is TRBV19 and J usage is TRBJ2-1; TRBD2 matches at 8 bases. With 6 bases clipped from V and 10 bases from J, the junction kept 14 bases outside the gene matches. The CDR3 totals 15 residues. Germline V gene lookup returns CDR1 LNHDA and CDR2 SQIVND (reference sequence). The CDR3 is CASSKTSGARGEQFF. The CDR3 nucleotides are TGTGCCAGTAGCAAAACTAGCGGAGCTAGGGGGGAGCAGTTCTTC.

The chain has TRBV4-3 and TRBJ2-6, with 9 bases aligning to TRBD1. The germline CDR1 and CDR2 sequences are LGHNA and YSLEER. The CDR3 is 17 amino acids. V trimming: 5 bases; J trimming: 0 bases; junction bases outside the gene matches: 5. For the CDR3, the DNA is TGCGCCAGCAGCAAGGGACAGGGCCTCTCTGGGGCCAACGTCCTGACTTTC. Its protein is CASSKGQGLSGANVLTF.

This clone was detected a few times. V usage is TRBV7-3 and J usage is TRBJ2-1, with D tentatively TRBD2 (5 bases). In germline, CDR1 is SGHTA, CDR2 FQGTGA. With 5 bases removed from V and 4 bases from J, the gap between germline ends came to 12 bases. CDR3 length equals 14 residues. The CDR3 coding sequence is TGTGCCAGCAGCCTCGGAGCGGCTTACAATGAGCAGTTCTTC. Amino acid sequence: CASSLGAAYNEQFF.

The chain is built from TRBV5-6 and TRBJ1-1, with D unclear. Deletions cut 2 bases from V and 1 base from J, with 9 bases between. CDR1 and CDR2 (germline): SGHDT, YYEEEE. CDR3 size: 14 residues. For the CDR3, the DNA is TGTGCCAGCAGCTTCGGCGGATGGAACACTGAAGCTTTCTTT. Translation gives CASSFGGWNTEAFF. Based on the CDR3 plus reference TRBV5-6 and TRBJ1-1, the full variable domain is DAGVTQSPTHLIKTRGQQVTLRCSPKSGHDTVSWYQQALGQGPQFIFQYYEEEERQRGNFPDRFSGHQFPNYSSELNVNALLLGDSALYLCASSFGGWNTEAFFGQGTRLTVV.

The chain combines TRBV30 with TRBJ2-3; D is unresolved. This CDR3 contains 12 residues. CDR1 and CDR2 (germline): GTSNPN, SVGIG (reference sequence). The V gene lost 2 bases and the J gene lost 2 bases, with 5 bases spanning the gap. The CDR3 bases are TGTGCCTGGAGTCCTTTCACAGATACGCAGTATTTT. Its translation: CAWSPFTDTQYF.

This chain connects TRBV2 to TRBJ2-2; D gene unclear. The CDR3 runs 13 residues. V lost 6 bases and J lost 8, with 13 bases in between. The germline V gene encodes CDR1 SNHLY and CDR2 FYNNEI. CDR3 in amino acids: CASRWTPGGELFF. DNA of the CDR3: TGTGCCAGCAGGTGGACCCCTGGGGGGGAGCTGTTTTTT.

The V and J genes are TRBV16 and TRBJ1-1; D is unclear. Germline CDR1 is KGHSY and CDR2 is FQNENV. V lost 0 bases and J lost 4, with 12 bases in between. CDR3 length: 15 residues. CDR3 amino acids: CASSQSRAFLTEAFF. The CDR3 DNA sequence: TGTGCCAGCAGCCAATCGAGGGCTTTCCTCACTGAAGCTTTCTTT.

This rearrangement joins TRBV18 to TRBJ1-5; the D is unclear. The CDR3 length is 13 residues. Germline loops: CDR1 KGHSH, CDR2 LQKENI. Deletions cut 5 bases from V and 0 bases from J, with 5 bases between. DNA of the CDR3: TGTGCCAGCTCATTCGATAGCAATCAGCCCCAGCATTTT. It translates to CASSFDSNQPQHF.